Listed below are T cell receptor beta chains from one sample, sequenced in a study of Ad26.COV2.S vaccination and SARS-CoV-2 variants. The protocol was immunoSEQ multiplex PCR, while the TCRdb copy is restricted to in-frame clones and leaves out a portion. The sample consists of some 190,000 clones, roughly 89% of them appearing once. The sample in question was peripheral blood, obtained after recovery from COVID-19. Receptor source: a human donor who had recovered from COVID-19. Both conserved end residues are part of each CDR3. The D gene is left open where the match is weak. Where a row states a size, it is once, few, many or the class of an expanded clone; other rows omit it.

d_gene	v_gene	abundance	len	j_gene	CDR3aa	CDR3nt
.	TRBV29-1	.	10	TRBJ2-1	CSVGLYEQFF	TGCAGCGTGGGACTTTATGAGCAGTTCTTC
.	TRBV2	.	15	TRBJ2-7	CASSENSPSSYEQYF	TGTGCCAGCAGTGAAAACTCCCCGAGCTCCTACGAGCAGTACTTC
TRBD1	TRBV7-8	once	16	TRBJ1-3	CASSSWDSSLGNTIYF	TGTGCCAGCAGCTCCTGGGACAGCAGTCTAGGAAACACCATATATTTT
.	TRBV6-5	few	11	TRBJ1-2	CASGDTGGYTF	TGTGCCAGCGGAGACACGGGGGGCTACACCTTC
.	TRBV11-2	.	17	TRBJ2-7	CASSLDLVGGIAYEQYF	TGTGCCAGCAGCTTAGATCTTGTTGGCGGGATCGCCTACGAGCAGTACTTC
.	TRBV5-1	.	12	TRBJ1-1	CASSEANTEAFF	TGCGCCAGCAGCGAGGCAAACACTGAAGCTTTCTTT
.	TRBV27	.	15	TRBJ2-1	CASSLDFGRYNEQFF	TGTGCCAGCAGTCTCGACTTCGGGCGCTACAATGAGCAGTTCTTC
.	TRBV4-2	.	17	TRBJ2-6	CASSQAGYSSGANVLTF	TGTGCCAGCAGCCAAGCGGGCTACAGCTCTGGGGCCAACGTCCTGACTTTC
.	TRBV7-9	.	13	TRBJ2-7	CASSFTENYEQYF	TGTGCCAGCAGCTTCACAGAAAACTACGAGCAGTACTTC
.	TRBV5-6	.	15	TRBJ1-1	CASTHPRKGNTEAFF	TGTGCCAGCACCCATCCTAGAAAAGGGAACACTGAAGCTTTCTTT
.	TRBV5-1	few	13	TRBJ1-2	CASSLDDNYGYTF	TGCGCCAGCAGCTTGGATGATAACTATGGCTACACCTTC
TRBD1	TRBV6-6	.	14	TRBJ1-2	CASSDWDRGHGYTF	TGTGCCAGCAGTGACTGGGACAGGGGCCATGGCTACACCTTC
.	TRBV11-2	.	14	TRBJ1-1	CASSLATENTEAFF	TGTGCCAGCAGCTTGGCGACAGAGAACACTGAAGCTTTCTTT
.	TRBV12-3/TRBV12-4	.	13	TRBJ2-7	CASRGPPGREQYF	TGTGCCAGCAGGGGACCCCCCGGCCGCGAGCAGTACTTC
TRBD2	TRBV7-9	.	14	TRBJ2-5	CASSPRTSTETQYF	TGTGCCAGCAGCCCTAGGACTAGCACAGAGACCCAGTACTTC
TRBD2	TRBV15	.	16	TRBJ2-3	CATSRAIAGGADTQYF	TGTGCCACCAGCAGAGCAATAGCGGGGGGGGCAGATACGCAGTATTTT
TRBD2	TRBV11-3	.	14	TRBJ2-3	CASSSAGDADTQYF	TGTGCCAGCAGCTCGGCGGGAGATGCGGATACGCAGTATTTT
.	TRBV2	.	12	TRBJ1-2	CASGWGGQGYTF	TGTGCCAGCGGATGGGGAGGCCAGGGCTACACCTTC
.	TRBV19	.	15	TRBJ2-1	CASSMGRVSYNEQFF	TGTGCCAGTAGTATGGGCAGGGTCTCCTACAATGAGCAGTTCTTC
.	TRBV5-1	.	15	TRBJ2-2	CASSFGGVGTGELFF	TGCGCCAGCAGCTTTGGTGGCGTCGGCACCGGGGAGCTGTTTTTT
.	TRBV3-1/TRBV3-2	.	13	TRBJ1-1	CASCLGLNTEAFF	TGTGCCAGTTGTTTAGGTTTGAACACTGAAGCTTTCTTT
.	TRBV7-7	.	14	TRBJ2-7	CASSPGAGLYEQYF	TGTGCCAGCAGCCCAGGGGCAGGGCTCTACGAGCAGTACTTC
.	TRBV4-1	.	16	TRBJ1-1	CASSQDSLRFTAEAFF	TGCGCCAGCAGCCAAGACTCCCTTAGGTTTACGGCTGAAGCTTTCTTT
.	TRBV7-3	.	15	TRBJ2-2	CASSLSREKHGELFF	TGTGCCAGCAGCTTGAGTCGGGAGAAGCACGGGGAGCTGTTTTTT
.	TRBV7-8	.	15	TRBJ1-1	CASSLDGQLNTEAFF	TGTGCCAGCAGCTTAGACGGACAGCTGAACACTGAAGCTTTCTTT
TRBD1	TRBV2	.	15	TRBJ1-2	CASLGQGDLAYGYTF	TGTGCCAGCTTGGGACAGGGGGATCTAGCCTATGGCTACACCTTC
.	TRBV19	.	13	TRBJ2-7	CASSTGLRWEQYF	TGTGCCAGTAGTACCGGACTCCGCTGGGAGCAGTACTTC
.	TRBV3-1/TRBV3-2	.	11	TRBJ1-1	CASSQERKAFF	TGTGCCAGCAGCCAAGAGAGGAAAGCTTTCTTT
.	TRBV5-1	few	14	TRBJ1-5	CASSLGGDAQPQHF	TGCGCCAGCAGCTTGGGAGGGGATGCGCAGCCCCAGCATTTT
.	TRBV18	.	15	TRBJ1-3	CASSPDSLAGNTIYF	TGTGCCAGCTCCCCCGACAGCTTGGCCGGAAACACCATATATTTT
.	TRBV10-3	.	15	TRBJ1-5	CAISESQGSIQPQHF	TGTGCCATCAGTGAGTCCCAGGGGAGCATTCAGCCCCAGCATTTT
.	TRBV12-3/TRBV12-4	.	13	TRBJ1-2	CASSLWWPAGYTF	TGTGCCAGCAGTTTGTGGTGGCCGGCTGGCTACACCTTC
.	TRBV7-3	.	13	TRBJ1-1	CASSLDRNTEAFF	TGTGCCAGCAGCTTAGACCGAAACACTGAAGCTTTCTTT
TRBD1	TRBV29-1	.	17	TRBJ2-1	CSVEGWSQGADYNEQFF	TGCAGCGTTGAAGGTTGGAGCCAGGGGGCCGACTACAATGAGCAGTTCTTC
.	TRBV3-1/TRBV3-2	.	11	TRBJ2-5	CASSLRETQYF	TGTGCCAGCAGCCTTCGAGAGACCCAGTACTTC
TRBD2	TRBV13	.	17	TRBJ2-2	CASSSIRTSGNTGELFF	TGTGCCAGCAGCTCGATCAGGACTAGCGGGAACACCGGGGAGCTGTTTTTT
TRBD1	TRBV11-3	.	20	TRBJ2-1	CASSPGVVKAAGGHYNEQFF	TGTGCCAGCAGCCCCGGCGTAGTGAAGGCGGCAGGGGGCCACTACAATGAGCAGTTCTTC
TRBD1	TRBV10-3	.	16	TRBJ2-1	CAISESTGRSYNEQFF	TGTGCCATCAGTGAGTCGACAGGGCGCTCCTACAATGAGCAGTTCTTC